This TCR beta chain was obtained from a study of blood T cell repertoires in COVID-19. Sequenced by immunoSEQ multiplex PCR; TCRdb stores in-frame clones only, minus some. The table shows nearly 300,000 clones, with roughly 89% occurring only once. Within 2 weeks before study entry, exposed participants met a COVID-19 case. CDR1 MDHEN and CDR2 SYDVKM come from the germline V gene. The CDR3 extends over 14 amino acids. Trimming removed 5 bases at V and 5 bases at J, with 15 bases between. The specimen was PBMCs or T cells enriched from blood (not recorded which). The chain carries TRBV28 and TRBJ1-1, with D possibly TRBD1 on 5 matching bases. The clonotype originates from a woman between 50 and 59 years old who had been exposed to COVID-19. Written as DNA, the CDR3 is TGTGCCAGCAGTACTCCGCAGGGCCGGACTGAAGCTTTCTTT. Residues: CASSTPQGRTEAFF.